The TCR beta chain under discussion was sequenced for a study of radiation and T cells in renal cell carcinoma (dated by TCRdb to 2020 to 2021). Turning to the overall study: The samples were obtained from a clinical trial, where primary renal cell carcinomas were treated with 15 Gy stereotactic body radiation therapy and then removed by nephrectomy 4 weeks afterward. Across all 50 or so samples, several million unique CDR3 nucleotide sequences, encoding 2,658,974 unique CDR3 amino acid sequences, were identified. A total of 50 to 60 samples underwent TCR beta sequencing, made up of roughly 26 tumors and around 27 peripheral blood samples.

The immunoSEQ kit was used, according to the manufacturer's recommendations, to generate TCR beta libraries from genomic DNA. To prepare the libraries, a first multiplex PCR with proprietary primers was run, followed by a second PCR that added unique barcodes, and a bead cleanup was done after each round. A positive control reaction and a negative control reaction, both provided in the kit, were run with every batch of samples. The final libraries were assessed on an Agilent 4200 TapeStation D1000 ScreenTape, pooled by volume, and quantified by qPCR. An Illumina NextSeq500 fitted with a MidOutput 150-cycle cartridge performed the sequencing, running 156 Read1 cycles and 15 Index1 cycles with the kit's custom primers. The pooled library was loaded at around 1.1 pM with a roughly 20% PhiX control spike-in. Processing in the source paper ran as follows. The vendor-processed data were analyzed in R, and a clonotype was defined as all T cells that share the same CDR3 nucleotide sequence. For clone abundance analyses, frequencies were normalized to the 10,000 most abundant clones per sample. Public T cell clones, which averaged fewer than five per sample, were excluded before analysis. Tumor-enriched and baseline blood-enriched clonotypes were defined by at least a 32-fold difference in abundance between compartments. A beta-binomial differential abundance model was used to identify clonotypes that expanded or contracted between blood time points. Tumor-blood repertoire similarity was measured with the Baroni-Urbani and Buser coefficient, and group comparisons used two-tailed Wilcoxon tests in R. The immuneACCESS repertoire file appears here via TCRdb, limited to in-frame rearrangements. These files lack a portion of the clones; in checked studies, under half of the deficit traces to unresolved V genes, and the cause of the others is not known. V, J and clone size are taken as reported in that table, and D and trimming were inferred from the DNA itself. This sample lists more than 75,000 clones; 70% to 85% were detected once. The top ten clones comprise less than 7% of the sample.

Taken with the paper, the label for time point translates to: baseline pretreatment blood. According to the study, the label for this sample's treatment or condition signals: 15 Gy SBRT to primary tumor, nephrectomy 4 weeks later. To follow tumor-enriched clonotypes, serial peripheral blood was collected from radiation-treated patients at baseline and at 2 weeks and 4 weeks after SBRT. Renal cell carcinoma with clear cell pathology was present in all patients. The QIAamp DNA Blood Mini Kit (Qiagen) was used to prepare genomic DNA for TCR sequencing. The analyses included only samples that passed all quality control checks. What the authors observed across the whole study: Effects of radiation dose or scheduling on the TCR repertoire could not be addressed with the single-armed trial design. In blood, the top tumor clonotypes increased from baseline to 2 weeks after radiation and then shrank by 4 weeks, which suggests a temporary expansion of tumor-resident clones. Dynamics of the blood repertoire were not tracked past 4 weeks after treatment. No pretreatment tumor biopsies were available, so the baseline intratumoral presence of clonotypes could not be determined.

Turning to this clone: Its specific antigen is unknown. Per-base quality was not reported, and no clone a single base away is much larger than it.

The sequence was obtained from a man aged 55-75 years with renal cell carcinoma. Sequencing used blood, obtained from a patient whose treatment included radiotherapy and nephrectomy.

The base sequence is TGTGCCAGCAGTTTCCACACGGGGGAGCAGTACTTC. Its protein is CASSFHTGEQYF. In this chain, TRBV27 is recombined with TRBJ2-7, with TRBD2 perhaps the D gene, on 5 matching bases. The V and J ends are trimmed by 3 bases and 7 bases, leaving 10 bases between them. Its CDR3 holds 12 amino acids, cysteine through phenylalanine. Only the CDR3 region is kept as DNA, spanning 36 bases read in frame from base 1. CDR1 and CDR2 are drawn from the germline V gene (reference sequence): MNHEY, SMNVEV.